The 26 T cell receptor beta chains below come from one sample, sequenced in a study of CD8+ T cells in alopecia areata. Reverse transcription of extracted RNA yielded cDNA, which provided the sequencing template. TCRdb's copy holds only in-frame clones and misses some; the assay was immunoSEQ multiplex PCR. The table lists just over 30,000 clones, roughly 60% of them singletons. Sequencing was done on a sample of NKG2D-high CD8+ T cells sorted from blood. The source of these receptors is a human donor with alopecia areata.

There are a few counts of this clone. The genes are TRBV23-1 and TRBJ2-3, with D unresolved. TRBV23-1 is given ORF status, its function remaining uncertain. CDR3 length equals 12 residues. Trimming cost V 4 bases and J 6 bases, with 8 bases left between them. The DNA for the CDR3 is TGCGCCAGCAGTCCCTGGTCGGATACGCAGTATTTT. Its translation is CASSPWSDTQYF.

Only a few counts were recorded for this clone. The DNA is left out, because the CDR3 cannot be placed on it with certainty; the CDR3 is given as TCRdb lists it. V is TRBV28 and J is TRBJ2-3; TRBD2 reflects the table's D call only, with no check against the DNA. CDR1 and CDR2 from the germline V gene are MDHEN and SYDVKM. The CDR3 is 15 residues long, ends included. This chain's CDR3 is CASSSSGGTTDTQYF.

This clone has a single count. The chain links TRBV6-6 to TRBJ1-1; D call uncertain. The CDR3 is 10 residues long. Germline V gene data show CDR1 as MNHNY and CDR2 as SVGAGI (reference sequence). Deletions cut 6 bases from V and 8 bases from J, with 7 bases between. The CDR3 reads CASRGGEAFF. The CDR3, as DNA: TGTGCCAGCAGGGGAGGGGAAGCTTTCTTT.

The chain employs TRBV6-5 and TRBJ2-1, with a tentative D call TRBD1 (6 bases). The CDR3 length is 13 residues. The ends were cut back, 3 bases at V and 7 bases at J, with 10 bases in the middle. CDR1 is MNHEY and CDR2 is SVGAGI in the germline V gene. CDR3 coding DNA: TGTGCCAGCAGTTATTCCACAGGGAATGAGCAGTTCTTC. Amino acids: CASSYSTGNEQFF.

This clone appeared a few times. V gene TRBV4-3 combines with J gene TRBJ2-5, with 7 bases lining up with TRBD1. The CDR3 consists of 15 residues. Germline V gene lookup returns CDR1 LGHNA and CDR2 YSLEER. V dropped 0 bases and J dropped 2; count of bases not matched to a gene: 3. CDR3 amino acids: CASSQDPDRQETQYF. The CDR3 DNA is TGCGCCAGCAGCCAAGATCCGGACAGGCAAGAGACCCAGTACTTC.

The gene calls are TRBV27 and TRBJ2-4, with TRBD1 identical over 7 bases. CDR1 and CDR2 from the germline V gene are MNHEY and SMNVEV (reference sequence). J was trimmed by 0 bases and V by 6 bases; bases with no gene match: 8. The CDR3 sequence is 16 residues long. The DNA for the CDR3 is TGTGCCAGCAGAATGGGACAGAGTATAGCCAAAAACATTCAGTACTTC. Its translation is CASRMGQSIAKNIQYF.

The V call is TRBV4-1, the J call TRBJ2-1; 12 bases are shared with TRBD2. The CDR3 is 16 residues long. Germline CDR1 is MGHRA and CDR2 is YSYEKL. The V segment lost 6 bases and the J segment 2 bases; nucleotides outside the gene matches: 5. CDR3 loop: CASSELAGGTYNEQFF. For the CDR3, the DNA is TGCGCCAGCAGTGAACTAGCGGGAGGCACCTACAATGAGCAGTTCTTC.

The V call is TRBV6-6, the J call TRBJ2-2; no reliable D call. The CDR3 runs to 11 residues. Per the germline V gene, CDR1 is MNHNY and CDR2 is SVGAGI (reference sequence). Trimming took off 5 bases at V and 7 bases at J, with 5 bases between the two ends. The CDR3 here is CASSDFGELFF. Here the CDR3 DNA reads TGTGCCAGCAGTGATTTCGGGGAGCTGTTTTTT.

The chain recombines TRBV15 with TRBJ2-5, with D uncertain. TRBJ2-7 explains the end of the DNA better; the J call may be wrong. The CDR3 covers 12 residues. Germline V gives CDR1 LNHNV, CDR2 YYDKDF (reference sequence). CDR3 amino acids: CATSVDNYEQYF. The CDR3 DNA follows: TGTGCCACCAGCGTTGATAACTACGAGCAGTACTTC.

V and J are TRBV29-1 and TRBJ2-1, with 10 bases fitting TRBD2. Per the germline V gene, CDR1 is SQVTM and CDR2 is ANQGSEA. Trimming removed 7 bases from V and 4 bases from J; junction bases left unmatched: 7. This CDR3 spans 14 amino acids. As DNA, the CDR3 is TGCAGCGCCGAAGGGACTAGCGAGTACAATGAGCAGTTCTTC. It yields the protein CSAEGTSEYNEQFF.

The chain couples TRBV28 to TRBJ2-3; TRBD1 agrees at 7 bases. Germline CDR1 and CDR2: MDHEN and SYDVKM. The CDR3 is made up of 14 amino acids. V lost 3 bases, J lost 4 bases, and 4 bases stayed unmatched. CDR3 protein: CASSFLQGADTQYF. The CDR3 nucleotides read TGTGCCAGCAGTTTTCTCCAGGGGGCAGATACGCAGTATTTT.

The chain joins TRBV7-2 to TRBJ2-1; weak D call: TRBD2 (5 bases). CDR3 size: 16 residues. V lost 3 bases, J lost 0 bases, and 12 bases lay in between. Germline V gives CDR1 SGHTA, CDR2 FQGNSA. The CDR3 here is CASSFGWESSYNEQFF. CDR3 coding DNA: TGTGCCAGCAGCTTCGGTTGGGAGAGCTCCTACAATGAGCAGTTCTTC.

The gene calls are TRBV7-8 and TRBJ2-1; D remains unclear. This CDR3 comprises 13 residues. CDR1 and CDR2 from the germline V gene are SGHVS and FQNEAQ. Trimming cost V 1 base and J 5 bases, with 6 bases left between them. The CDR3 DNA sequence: TGTGCCAGCAGCTTAGAAAGGAACAATGAGCAGTTCTTC. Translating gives CASSLERNNEQFF.

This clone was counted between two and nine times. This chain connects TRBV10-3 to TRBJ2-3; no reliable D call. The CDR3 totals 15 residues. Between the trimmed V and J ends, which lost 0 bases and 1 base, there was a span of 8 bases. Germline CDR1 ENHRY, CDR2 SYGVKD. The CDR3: CAISESIPGTDTQYF. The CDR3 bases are TGTGCCATCAGTGAGTCAATCCCAGGCACAGATACGCAGTATTTT.

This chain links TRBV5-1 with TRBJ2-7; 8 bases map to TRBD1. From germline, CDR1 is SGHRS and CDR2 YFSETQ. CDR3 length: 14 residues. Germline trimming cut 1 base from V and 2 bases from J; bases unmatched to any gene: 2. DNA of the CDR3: TGCGCCAGCAGCTTGACGGACAGGGCCTACGAGCAGTACTTC. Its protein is CASSLTDRAYEQYF.

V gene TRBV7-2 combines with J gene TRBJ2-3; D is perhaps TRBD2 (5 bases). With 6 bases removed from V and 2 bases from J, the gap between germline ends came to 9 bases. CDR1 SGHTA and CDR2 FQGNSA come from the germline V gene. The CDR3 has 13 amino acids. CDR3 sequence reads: CASRRRVTDTQYF. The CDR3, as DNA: TGTGCCAGCAGACGGCGGGTCACAGATACGCAGTATTTT. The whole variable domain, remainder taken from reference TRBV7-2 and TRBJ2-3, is GAGVSQSPSNKVTEKGKDVELRCDPISGHTALYWYRQSLGQGLEFLIYFQGNSAPDKSGLPSDRFSAERTGGSVSTLTIQRTQQEDSAVYLCASRRRVTDTQYFGPGTRLTVL.

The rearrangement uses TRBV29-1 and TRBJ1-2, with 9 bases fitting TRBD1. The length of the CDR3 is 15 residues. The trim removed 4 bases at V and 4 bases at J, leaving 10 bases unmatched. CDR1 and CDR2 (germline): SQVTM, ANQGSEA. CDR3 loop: CSVVLQGAISYGYTF. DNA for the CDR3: TGCAGCGTTGTGCTACAGGGGGCGATTAGCTATGGCTACACCTTC.

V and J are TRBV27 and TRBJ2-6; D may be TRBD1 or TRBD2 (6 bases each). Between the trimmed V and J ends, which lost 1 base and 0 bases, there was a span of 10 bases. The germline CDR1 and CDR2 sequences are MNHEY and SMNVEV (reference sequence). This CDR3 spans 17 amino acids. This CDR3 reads CASSLWGASSGANVLTF. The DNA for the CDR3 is TGTGCCAGCAGTTTATGGGGGGCTAGCTCTGGGGCCAACGTCCTGACTTTC. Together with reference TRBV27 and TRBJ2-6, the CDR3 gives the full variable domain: EAQVTQNPRYLITVTGKKLTVTCSQNMNHEYMSWYRQDPGLGLRQIYYSMNVEVTDKGDVPEGYKVSRKEKRNFPLILESPSPNQTSLYFCASSLWGASSGANVLTFGAGSRLTVL.

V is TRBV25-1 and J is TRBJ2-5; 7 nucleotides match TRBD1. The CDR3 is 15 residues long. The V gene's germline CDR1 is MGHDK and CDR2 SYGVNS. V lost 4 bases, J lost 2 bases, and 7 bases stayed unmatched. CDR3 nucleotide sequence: TGTGCCAGCAGTGGCGCCGACAGGGTACAAGAGACCCAGTACTTC. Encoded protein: CASSGADRVQETQYF.

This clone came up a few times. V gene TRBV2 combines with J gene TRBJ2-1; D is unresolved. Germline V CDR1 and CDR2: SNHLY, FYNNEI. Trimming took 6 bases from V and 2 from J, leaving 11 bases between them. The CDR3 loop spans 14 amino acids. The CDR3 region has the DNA TGTGCCAGCAGGGGCTCCCTCCCCTACAATGAGCAGTTCTTC. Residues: CASRGSLPYNEQFF.

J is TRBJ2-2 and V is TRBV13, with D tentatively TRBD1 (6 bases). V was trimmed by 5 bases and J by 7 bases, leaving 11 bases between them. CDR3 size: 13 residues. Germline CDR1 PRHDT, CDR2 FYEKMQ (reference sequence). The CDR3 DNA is TGTGCCAGCAGCCCTTACAGGGTCGGGGAGCTGTTTTTT. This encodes CASSPYRVGELFF.

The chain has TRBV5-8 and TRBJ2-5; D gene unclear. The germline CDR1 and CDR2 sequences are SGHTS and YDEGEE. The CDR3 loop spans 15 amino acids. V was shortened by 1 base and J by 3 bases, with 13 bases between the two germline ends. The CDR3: CASSLRTDEKETQYF. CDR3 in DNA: TGTGCCAGCAGCTTGAGGACGGACGAAAAAGAGACCCAGTACTTC.

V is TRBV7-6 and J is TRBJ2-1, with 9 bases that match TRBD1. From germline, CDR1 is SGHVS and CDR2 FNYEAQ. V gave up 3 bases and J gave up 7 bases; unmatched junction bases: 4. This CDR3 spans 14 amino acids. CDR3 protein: CASSLGQGVNEQFF. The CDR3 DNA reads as TGTGCCAGCAGCTTGGGACAGGGAGTGAATGAGCAGTTCTTC.

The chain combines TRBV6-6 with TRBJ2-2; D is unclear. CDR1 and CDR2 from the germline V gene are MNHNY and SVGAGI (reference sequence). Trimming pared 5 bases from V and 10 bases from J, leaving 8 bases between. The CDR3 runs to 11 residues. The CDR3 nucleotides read TGTGCCAGCAGTGCGACCCCGGAGCTGTTTTTT. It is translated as CASSATPELFF.

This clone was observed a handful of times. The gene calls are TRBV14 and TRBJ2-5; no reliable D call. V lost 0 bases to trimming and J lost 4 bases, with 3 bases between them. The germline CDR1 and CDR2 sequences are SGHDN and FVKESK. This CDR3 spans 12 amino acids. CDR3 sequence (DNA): TGTGCCAGCAGCCAAGATCTAGAGACCCAGTACTTC. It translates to CASSQDLETQYF.

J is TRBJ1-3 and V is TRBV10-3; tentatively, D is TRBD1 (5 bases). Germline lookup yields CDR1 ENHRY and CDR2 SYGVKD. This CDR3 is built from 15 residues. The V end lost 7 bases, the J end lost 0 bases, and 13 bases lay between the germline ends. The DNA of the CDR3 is TGTGCCATCACCGAGGAGGGGAACTCTGGAAACACCATATATTTT. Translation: CAITEEGNSGNTIYF.